The sequence of this TCR beta chain was determined in a study of radiation and T cells in renal cell carcinoma. Findings of the study overall: From baseline, blood top tumor clonotypes peaked at 2 weeks post-radiation. Baseline intratumoral clonotype presence is unknown without pretreatment biopsies.

The sample's time point: baseline pretreatment blood. Treatment specified: 15 Gy SBRT to primary tumor, nephrectomy 4 weeks later. After SBRT, blood was collected at 2 and 4 weeks, plus baseline. This renal cell carcinoma was of the clear cell type. Method: immunoSEQ multiplex PCR; TCRdb's copy keeps in-frame clones and lacks some. The table records some 150,000 clones, around 78% of them present only once. Germline CDR1 is MNHNY and CDR2 is SVGAGI (reference sequence). The CDR3 consists of 15 residues. V was clipped by 5 bases and J by 0 bases; unmatched bases: 4. Comments on this clone: The antigen is not known.

The sample was blood, taken from a patient whose treatment included radiotherapy and nephrectomy. The chain employs TRBV6-6 and TRBJ2-3; TRBD1 matches at 8 bases. This TCR came from a woman aged 50 to 65 with renal cell carcinoma. CDR3 loop: CASSRTGKSTDTQYF. CDR3 DNA sequence: TGTGCCAGCAGTCGGACAGGGAAAAGCACAGATACGCAGTATTTT.